These 11 T cell receptor beta chains were sequenced from one sample in a study of cytotoxic CD8 clonotypes in ibrutinib-treated CLL. Here immunoSEQ multiplex PCR was the method, and the copy in TCRdb shows in-frame clones only, minus some. The sample records tens of thousands of clones, 54% being singletons. The sequenced sample was PBMCs, obtained at disease progression, from a patient treated with ibrutinib. Source of these receptors: a human donor with chronic lymphocytic leukemia.

In its sample, this clone was seen a few times. The chain carries TRBV9 and TRBJ2-1, with D uncertain. In germline, CDR1 is SGDLS, CDR2 YYNGEE. V was pared by 3 bases and J by 6 bases, with 7 bases between. This CDR3 is built from 12 residues. This chain's CDR3 is CASSAPPNEQFF. For the CDR3, the DNA is TGTGCCAGCAGCGCACCGCCCAATGAGCAGTTCTTC. Drawing the rest from reference TRBV9 and TRBJ2-1, the complete variable domain is DSGVTQTPKHLITATGQRVTLRCSPRSGDLSVYWYQQSLDQGLQFLIQYYNGEERAKGNILERFSAQQFPDLHSELNLSSLELGDSALYFCASSAPPNEQFFGPGTRLTVL.

This clone was observed a few times. The chain links TRBV4-1 to TRBJ2-7, with D perhaps matching TRBD1 (5 bases). V was cut by 4 bases and J by 1 base, with 11 bases left in between. The germline CDR1 and CDR2 sequences are MGHRA and YSYEKL. The CDR3 contains 14 residues. CDR3 protein: CASSLTVLSYEQYF. The CDR3 nucleotides are TGCGCCAGCAGCCTGACAGTACTGTCCTACGAGCAGTACTTC.

Only a few counts were recorded for this clone. The CDR3 is CASSILYRYSNQPQHF. CDR3 in DNA: TGTGCCAGTAGTATCCTTTACAGGTATAGCAATCAGCCCCAGCATTTT. The rearrangement joins TRBV19 to TRBJ1-5; D perhaps matches TRBD1 (5 bases). CDR3 length: 16 amino acids. The germline V and J ends were trimmed by 3 bases and 0 bases, with 12 bases remaining between them. Germline loops: CDR1 LNHDA, CDR2 SQIVND (reference sequence).

The chain recombines TRBV2 with TRBJ2-2; 8 bases line up with TRBD1. This CDR3 has 16 amino acids. With V trimmed by 5 bases and J by 6 bases, 11 bases remained unmatched. Germline CDR1 SNHLY, CDR2 FYNNEI. The chain's CDR3 is CASSPDRVLNPGELFF. The CDR3 DNA reads TGTGCCAGCAGTCCGGACAGGGTGCTTAACCCCGGGGAGCTGTTTTTT.

The chain recombines TRBV4-2 with TRBJ2-7, with 13 positions matching TRBD2. This CDR3 region has 15 residues. Germline CDR1 LGHNA, CDR2 YNFKEQ. J lost 5 bases, V lost 7 bases, and 8 bases had no gene match. CDR3 protein: CASKLAGGGSHEQYF. The CDR3 DNA reads TGTGCCAGCAAACTAGCGGGAGGGGGTAGCCACGAGCAGTACTTC.

This chain joins TRBV2 and TRBJ2-7, with 11 bases identical to TRBD1. This CDR3 spans 18 amino acids. The V gene end was trimmed by 8 bases and the J gene end by 2 bases; junction bases not matched to a gene: 17. Germline-derived CDR1 and CDR2 are SNHLY and FYNNEI. This CDR3 is CASRFLTGDRGSTYEQYF. The CDR3 DNA reads as TGTGCCAGCCGTTTCCTCACAGGGGACAGGGGGTCTACCTACGAGCAGTACTTC.

V usage is TRBV30 and J usage is TRBJ2-3; 7 bases are shared with TRBD2. The CDR3 sequence is 13 residues long. Germline values: CDR1 GTSNPN, CDR2 SVGIG (reference sequence). The CDR3 protein is CAGGEWRTDTQYF. CDR3 in DNA: TGTGCTGGGGGGGAGTGGCGCACAGATACGCAGTATTTT.

In its sample, this clone was seen a few times. This chain joins TRBV6-5 and TRBJ2-7; 7 bases align to TRBD1. CDR1 is MNHEY and CDR2 is SVGAGI in the germline V gene. The V and J ends lost 6 bases and 1 base, in that order; junction bases with no gene match: 9. The CDR3 extends over 15 amino acids. In DNA, the CDR3 is TGTGCCAGCAGACTTGACAGGGCTAGTTCCTACGAGCAGTACTTC. Translated: CASRLDRASSYEQYF.

The chain uses TRBV18 and TRBJ1-2; no clear D gene. The CDR3 loop spans 11 amino acids. Trimming removed 4 bases from V and 8 bases from J, with 8 bases in between. Germline V CDR1 and CDR2: KGHSH, LQKENI. For the CDR3, the DNA is TGTGCCAGCTCACTTAGGGTGGGCTACACCTTC. Translation gives CASSLRVGYTF.

This clone came up a few times. The V gene is TRBV4-1, the J gene TRBJ2-5; D possibly corresponds to TRBD2 (6 bases). The CDR3 is 15 residues long. The V end lost 3 bases, the J end lost 5 bases, and 16 bases lay between the germline ends. CDR1 and CDR2 from the germline V gene are MGHRA and YSYEKL. CDR3 sequence (DNA): TGCGCCAGCAGCCACCCGGGGCCCGCGGGGGAGACCCAGTACTTC. Residues: CASSHPGPAGETQYF.

The rearrangement joins TRBV5-6 to TRBJ1-4; tentatively, D is TRBD1 (6 bases). Looked up from germline, CDR1 is SGHDT and CDR2 is YYEEEE. CDR3 size: 14 residues. Trimming removed 4 bases at V and 7 bases at J, with 14 bases between. The CDR3 bases are TGTGCCAGCAGCATTGACAGGAGGGTTGAAAAACTGTTTTTT. Translating it yields CASSIDRRVEKLFF.